Following are 20 T cell receptor beta chains from one sample sequenced in a study of cytomegalovirus exposure and HLA in healthy donors. Primers: 60 Vbeta forward and 13 Jbeta reverse. Clones were read by immunoSEQ multiplex PCR, and TCRdb kept only the in-frame ones, dropping some. The sample's table shows roughly 190,000 clones. Sequenced input: PBMCs. These receptors came from a woman between 18 and 30 years old in good health and CMV-seropositive.

The V call is TRBV15, the J call TRBJ1-4, with 9 bases lining up with TRBD1. Per the germline V gene, CDR1 is LNHNV and CDR2 is YYDKDF (reference sequence). V shed 0 bases and J 6 bases; nucleotides not matched to a gene: 5. The CDR3 has 16 residues. The CDR3 sequence is CATSREMGQGHEKLFF. CDR3 sequence (DNA): TGTGCCACCAGCAGAGAAATGGGACAGGGCCATGAAAAACTGTTTTTT. Using reference TRBV15 and TRBJ1-4 for the parts outside the CDR3, the full variable domain is DAMVIQNPRYQVTQFGKPVTLSCSQTLNHNVMYWYQQKSSQAPKLLFHYYDKDFNNEADTPDNFQSRRPNTSFCFLDIRSPGLGDTAMYLCATSREMGQGHEKLFFGSGTQLSVL.

The CDR3: CASSPGGADYGYTF. CDR3 bases: TGTGCCAGCTCACCAGGGGGGGCGGACTATGGCTACACCTTC. The V gene is TRBV18, the J gene TRBJ1-2; tentatively, D is TRBD1 (6 bases). The V gene's germline CDR1 is KGHSH and CDR2 LQKENI. The V end was cut by 2 bases, the J end by 3 bases, with 10 bases between. This CDR3 comprises 14 residues.

The CDR3 nucleotides read TGTGCCAGCAGCCCTCAGACAAACTATGGCTACACCTTC. Translation gives CASSPQTNYGYTF. This sequence joins TRBV5-6 and TRBJ1-2, with no clear D. Trimming removed 4 bases from V and 2 bases from J, with 9 bases in between. CDR1 is SGHDT, CDR2 YYEEEE, per germline. This CDR3 contains 13 residues.

The genes are TRBV7-9 and TRBJ2-6; tentatively, D is TRBD1 (8 bases). Germline V gene lookup returns CDR1 SEHNR and CDR2 FQNEAQ (reference sequence). Trimming cost V 3 bases and J 2 bases, with 14 bases left between them. The CDR3 totals 17 residues. CDR3 nucleotide sequence: TGTGCCAGCAGCTTCGGAACAGGGGGGGCTGGGGCCAACGTCCTGACTTTC. As protein: CASSFGTGGAGANVLTF.

The chain employs TRBV7-9 and TRBJ2-4; 7 bases map to TRBD1. Germline V CDR1 and CDR2: SEHNR, FQNEAQ (reference sequence). Losses at the gene ends were 1 base for V and 6 bases for J; bases not matched to a gene: 12. The CDR3 loop spans 17 amino acids. CDR3 coding DNA: TGTGCCAGCAGCTTAGTCGTGGGACAGCTTGCGGCAAACATTCAGTACTTC. It encodes CASSLVVGQLAANIQYF.

The CDR3 sequence: CAWSVLGLAGDNEQFF. CDR3 bases: TGTGCCTGGAGTGTCCTGGGACTAGCGGGAGACAATGAGCAGTTCTTC. V is TRBV30 and J is TRBJ2-1; TRBD2 matches at 14 bases. The trim removed 0 bases at V and 5 bases at J, leaving 3 bases unmatched. The CDR3 spans 16 residues. Germline V gene sequence: CDR1 GTSNPN, CDR2 SVGIG (reference sequence).

The chain carries TRBV6-5 and TRBJ1-4, with D perhaps TRBD1 (6 bases). The CDR3 has 14 amino acids. The V end lost 5 bases, the J end lost 4 bases, and 11 bases lay between the germline ends. Germline V gene lookup returns CDR1 MNHEY and CDR2 SVGAGI. The CDR3 DNA reads TGTGCCAGCAGTCTCGACAGGTTTAATGAAAAACTGTTTTTT. It yields the protein CASSLDRFNEKLFF.

This sequence joins TRBV30 and TRBJ2-7; 7 nucleotides agree with TRBD2. Trimming cost V 5 bases and J 3 bases; bases outside gene matches: 4. The CDR3 covers 12 residues. Germline values: CDR1 GTSNPN, CDR2 SVGIG (reference sequence). The CDR3 bases are TGTGCCTGGGAGCGGGAAAGCTACGAGCAGTACTTC. Translated, it gives CAWERESYEQYF.

The chain uses TRBV5-1 and TRBJ1-3; 8 bases agree with TRBD1. The CDR3 is made up of 17 amino acids. V lost 2 bases to trimming and J lost 2 bases; unmatched junction nucleotides: 9. The germline V gene has CDR1 SGHRS and CDR2 YFSETQ. The CDR3 DNA follows: TGCGCCAGCAGCTTACAGGGACAGGCAGACACTGGAAACACCATATATTTT. Its translation: CASSLQGQADTGNTIYF.

The V call is TRBV6-1, the J call TRBJ2-7; unclear D gene. The CDR3 sequence is 12 residues long. The V end lost 1 base, the J end lost 11 bases, and 12 bases lay between the germline ends. Germline lookup yields CDR1 MNHNS and CDR2 SASEGT. The CDR3 here is CASSEVSVVEYF. DNA of the CDR3: TGTGCCAGCAGTGAAGTGAGCGTGGTAGAGTACTTC.

This chain connects TRBV15 to TRBJ1-2, with a weak D call TRBD1 (6 bases). CDR3 length: 17 residues. V lost 3 bases and J lost 4, with 21 bases in between. CDR1 is LNHNV and CDR2 is YYDKDF in the germline V gene (reference sequence). The CDR3 sequence: CATSRRRSSGGGYGYTF. CDR3 nucleotide sequence: TGTGCCACCAGCAGGAGGAGGTCTTCTGGGGGCGGCTATGGCTACACCTTC.

The chain links TRBV4-1 to TRBJ2-1; 8 bases line up with TRBD2. CDR1 MGHRA and CDR2 YSYEKL come from the germline V gene. The length of the CDR3 is 17 residues. The V segment lost 0 bases and the J segment 5 bases; nucleotides outside the gene matches: 9. The CDR3, as DNA: TGCGCCAGCAGCCAAGAGCCGGGAGGGGGACCCCACAATGAGCAGTTCTTC. This codes for CASSQEPGGGPHNEQFF.

The rearrangement uses TRBV6-5 and TRBJ1-5, with 7 bases aligning to TRBD1. The CDR3 consists of 15 residues. Germline CDR1 is MNHEY and CDR2 is SVGAGI. Trimming at V came to 8 bases and at J to 2 bases, leaving 9 bases not matched to a gene. CDR3 nucleotide sequence: TGTGCCAGCCACCCCCCAGGGGGAGGCAATCAGCCCCAGCATTTT. This sequence encodes CASHPPGGGNQPQHF.

This chain uses TRBV6-5 with TRBJ1-5, with no clear D. V was pared by 5 bases and J by 5 bases, with 13 bases between. CDR1 is MNHEY, CDR2 SVGAGI, per germline. This CDR3 has 14 residues. This CDR3 is CASSPRTDYQPQHF. The DNA for the CDR3 is TGTGCCAGCAGTCCGAGGACTGACTATCAGCCCCAGCATTTT.

This chain connects TRBV5-6 to TRBJ2-1; possibly TRBD1 for D (5 bases). The V gene's germline CDR1 is SGHDT and CDR2 YYEEEE. V was pared by 0 bases and J by 3 bases, with 7 bases between. The CDR3 has 14 residues. The CDR3 sequence is CASSLETDYNEQFF. CDR3 DNA sequence: TGTGCCAGCAGCTTGGAGACAGACTACAATGAGCAGTTCTTC.

This chain connects TRBV30 to TRBJ1-1, with 9 bases identical to TRBD1. CDR1 and CDR2 from the germline V gene are GTSNPN and SVGIG (reference sequence). V dropped 3 bases and J dropped 4; count of bases not matched to a gene: 6. The CDR3 runs 14 residues. The CDR3 loop is CAWSRETGGTEAFF. The CDR3, as DNA: TGTGCCTGGAGCAGGGAGACAGGGGGCACTGAAGCTTTCTTT.

The chain joins TRBV5-1 to TRBJ2-7; TRBD1 is a possible D gene (5 bases). Germline V gene data show CDR1 as SGHRS and CDR2 as YFSETQ. The germline V and J ends were trimmed by 0 bases and 1 base, with 11 bases remaining between them. The CDR3 loop spans 15 amino acids. The CDR3 DNA is TGCGCCAGCAGCTTGGAACAGGCTATGTCCTACGAGCAGTACTTC. Amino acids: CASSLEQAMSYEQYF.

Worth noting for this clone: Other DNA sequences in the same sample also yield this CDR3. The V call is TRBV6-6, the J call TRBJ2-7, with TRBD2 matching over 7 bases. The V and J ends lost 3 bases and 4 bases, in that order; junction bases with no gene match: 9. Germline V lookup: CDR1 MNHNY, CDR2 SVGAGI (reference sequence). The CDR3 consists of 15 residues. CDR3 DNA sequence: TGTGCCAGCAGTTATGGCGGGGGACTGGTATACGAGCAGTACTTC. Translating it yields CASSYGGGLVYEQYF.

The chain carries TRBV9 and TRBJ2-1; 8 bases map to TRBD2. Germline V gene sequence: CDR1 SGDLS, CDR2 YYNGEE. J was trimmed by 4 bases and V by 2 bases; bases with no gene match: 2. This CDR3 has 14 residues. CDR3 loop: CASSVSGGYNEQFF. The DNA for the CDR3 is TGTGCCAGCAGCGTCAGCGGGGGATACAATGAGCAGTTCTTC.

Comments on this clone: A read error may produce the germline difference seen at one junction end. The rearrangement uses TRBV20-1 and TRBJ2-1; 9 bases agree with TRBD2. CDR1 is DFQATT and CDR2 is SNEGSKA in the germline V gene (reference sequence). The CDR3 loop spans 10 amino acids. CDR3 sequence reads: CSADSGSQLF. The CDR3 nucleotides are TGCAGTGCTGATAGCGGGAGTCAACTCTTC.